This T cell receptor beta chain was captured in a study of radiation and T cells in renal cell carcinoma. In germline, CDR1 is MRHNA, CDR2 SNTAGT. V lost 6 bases and J lost 1, with 10 bases in between. This CDR3 spans 14 amino acids. TCRdb's table, derived via immunoSEQ multiplex PCR, lists solely in-frame clones and lacks some. The table records tens of thousands of clones, roughly 60% of them present only once. This clone has more than one count but fewer than ten. Treatment described: treatment-naive control, cytoreductive nephrectomy. This renal cell carcinoma was of the clear cell type. The sequence derives from a man aged 40-49 years with renal cell carcinoma. The V gene is TRBV6-4, the J gene TRBJ1-5; maybe TRBD1 (5 bases). The sample was tumor tissue, taken from a patient whose treatment was nephrectomy without radiotherapy. The CDR3 region is CASSVRDSNQPQHF. The CDR3 DNA is TGTGCCAGCAGCGTCCGGGACAGCAATCAGCCCCAGCATTTT.